A single T cell receptor (beta chain) is shown here with its context. The data originate from a study of blood T cell repertoires in COVID-19. Whole-study context: In each case, the material was cDNA or gDNA derived from T cells, B-cell-depleted T cells, or PBMCs.

The protocol was immunoSEQ multiplex PCR, while the TCRdb copy is restricted to in-frame clones and leaves out a portion. The profile covers about 220,000 clones, with around 88% appearing a single time and under 15% taken by the ten largest. Per the germline V gene, CDR1 is DFQATT and CDR2 is SNEGSKA (reference sequence). V lost 3 bases and J lost 11, with 21 bases in between. The CDR3 is made up of 14 amino acids. Input material: PBMCs or T cells enriched from blood (not recorded which). The genes are TRBV20-1 and TRBJ2-3, with D tentatively TRBD2 (6 bases). This clonotype was sampled from a woman between 50 and 59 years old with acute COVID-19. CDR3 residues: CSASSGTDKLVQYF. The DNA of the CDR3 is TGCAGTGCTAGTAGTGGGACTGACAAGTTGGTGCAGTATTTT.